This record concerns one T cell receptor (beta chain) sequence. No antigen is known for it. The protocol was immunoSEQ multiplex PCR, while the TCRdb copy is restricted to in-frame clones and leaves out a portion. The sample comprises roughly 56,000 clones, approximately 86% of which are singletons, and 0.85% to 0.95% rests with the top ten. This record belongs to a study of OX40 agonist ivuxolimab in advanced cancers. For the study at large: Ivuxolimab is a fully human IgG2 antibody that activates OX40 (CD134). At 0.01 to 10 mg/kg, ivuxolimab was administered intravenously to patients every 2 weeks.

The CDR3 loop spans 14 amino acids. The V gene's germline CDR1 is LNHDA and CDR2 SQIVND (reference sequence). V lost 5 bases and J lost 6; bases outside the gene matches: 6. Findings and limits, study-wide: The average count of expanded clones was higher among CD8+ T cells than among CD4+. At 0.1 to 3.0 mg/kg and by week 6, clonal expansion occurred in CD4+ and CD8+ blood T cells.

The V call is TRBV19, the J call TRBJ1-5, with 8 bases matching TRBD1. The input for sequencing was CD4+ or CD8+ T cells sorted from blood, taken in a trial of the OX40 agonist ivuxolimab. The clonotype originates from an adult with an advanced solid tumor such as melanoma, head and neck, liver or kidney cancer. CDR3 sequence reads: CASSWGQVGQPQHF. The CDR3 DNA follows: TGTGCCAGTAGTTGGGGACAGGTGGGTCAGCCCCAGCATTTT.